This T cell receptor beta chain came from a study of T cell responses to AZD1222 COVID-19 vaccine (dated by TCRdb to the early 2020s). Some background on the complete study: AZD1222 recipients given second doses at about 4 weeks or at about 12 weeks were pooled, since spike-specific TCR depth and breadth were not found to differ between the two schedules. A total of about 230 trial participants underwent TCR sequencing, of whom about 210 received two doses of AZD1222 and about 25 received two doses of the MenACWY control vaccine. Trial participants were enrolled into age subgroups of 18-55, 56-69 and 70-plus years, which contained approximately 150, 28 and 58 TCR-sequenced participants, respectively.

Study-wide conclusions, independent of this receptor: After two AZD1222 doses, spike-specific TCR breadth and depth were significantly higher than at day 0 and than in MenACWY recipients. Reportedly, close to half of the unique spike-specific TCRs recognized epitopes lying outside the regions that are mutated in the B.1.351 and B.1.1.7 variants. Because no samples from the day 14 peak response were available, repertoires could be characterized only after the peak T cell response. The 56-69-year group was small, and its depth increase did not reach significance, likely because of low power. Participants were mostly white British, with more females than males. The authors suggested clonal diversity may have been underestimated. The whole spike protein was spanned by vaccine-associated CD4 TCRs, and dominant responses were seen in regions 160-218 and 743-854. Only six AZD1222 recipients were SARS-CoV-2 seropositive at baseline, limiting conclusions about previously exposed vaccinees.

The trim is 5 bases for V and 5 bases for J, with a gap of 15 bases between the germline ends. From a lookup of the germline V gene (reference sequence), CDR1 and CDR2 are LNHDA and SQIVND. The CDR3 numbers 14 residues from cysteine through phenylalanine. Kept here is only the CDR3 DNA, which spans 42 bases and is read in frame from base 1. Concerning this clone itself: Its cognate antigen has yet to be identified. No clone much larger than this one lies a single base away; base qualities are absent.

The CDR3 regions of human TCRbeta chains were analyzed by immunosequencing. In the authors' own workflow: TCRs in the repertoires were compared against a reference library of SARS-CoV-2-specific TCRs that had been generated with the MIRA antigen-specificity platform. Breadth was defined as the fraction of unique TCRs that were SARS-CoV-2-associated, and depth was defined as the fraction of total T cells that were SARS-CoV-2-associated. Using the MIRA data, every spike-specific TCR was mapped to the spike region that the TCR reacted to and assigned to either a CD4 or a CD8 class. Log10-transformed breadth and depth values were compared by one-way ANOVA with Sidak's multiple comparisons tests. TCRdb mirrors the immuneACCESS table, restricted to in-frame sequences. Some clones are absent from its copies; in checked studies, under half trace to an unresolved V gene, and the reason for the others is unknown. V, J and clone size are taken as reported in that table, and D and trimming were inferred from the DNA itself. The sample table records over 100,000 clones; 89% of these occur just once. Approximately 6.8% of the sample is in the top ten clones.

What the time point label conveys for this sample: baseline before first vaccination. Samples from vaccinated people were obtained from the UK trials COV001 and COV002, which included a single-blind randomized controlled phase 2/3 trial of AZD1222 (ChAdOx1 nCoV-19) in healthy adults. Trial participant PBMC samples were collected at day 0 and day 28 after the second dose for TCRbeta chain sequencing. This chain is built from TRBV19 and TRBJ1-2; a weak D assignment points to TRBD1 (5 bases agree). The sample was peripheral blood, taken on day 0 of AZD1222 vaccination. This clonotype was obtained from an adult in good health. This receptor has the CDR3 CASSPGGAGYGYTF. The nucleotides are TGTGCCAGTAGTCCGGGCGGGGCTGGGTATGGCTACACCTTC.